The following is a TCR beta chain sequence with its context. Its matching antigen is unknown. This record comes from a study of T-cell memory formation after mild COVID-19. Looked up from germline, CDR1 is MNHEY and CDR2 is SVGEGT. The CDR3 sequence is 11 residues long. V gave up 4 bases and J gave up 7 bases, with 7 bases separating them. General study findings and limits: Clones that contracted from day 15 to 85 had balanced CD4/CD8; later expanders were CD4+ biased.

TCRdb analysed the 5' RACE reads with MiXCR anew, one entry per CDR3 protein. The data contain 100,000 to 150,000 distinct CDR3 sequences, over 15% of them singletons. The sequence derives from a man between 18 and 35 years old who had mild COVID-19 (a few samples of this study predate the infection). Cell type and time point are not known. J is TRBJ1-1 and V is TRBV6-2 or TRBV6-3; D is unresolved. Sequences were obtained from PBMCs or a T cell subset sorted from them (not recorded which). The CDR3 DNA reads TGTGCCAGCAGTTCTTATTTTGAAGCTTTCTTT. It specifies CASSSYFEAFF.